Presented here are 11 T cell receptor beta chains from one specimen sequenced in a study of T cell repertoires in aging, cancer and after chemotherapy. Multiplex touch-down PCR with TRB-A/B primers amplified rearranged V-D-J TRB sequences. One entry per CDR3 protein results from TCRdb running MiXCR on the multiplex PCR reads. The data show 10,000 to 15,000 distinct CDR3 sequences, with around 30% seen just once and 7.5% to 10% held by the top ten. Amplification of TCR beta used genomic DNA extracted from peripheral blood. The sequenced sample consisted of blood. The receptors come from a human donor with a blood cancer.

The chain is built from TRBV12-3 or TRBV12-4 and TRBJ1-1; 7 bases are shared with TRBD1. This CDR3 contains 14 residues. V trimming: 6 bases; J trimming: 4 bases; junction bases outside the gene matches: 8. CDR3 in DNA: TGTGCCAGCAGCCTCTCGACAGGGCGCACTGAAGCTTTCTTT. Translating gives CASSLSTGRTEAFF.

This clonotype came up a few times. The chain joins TRBV7-6 to TRBJ1-6; D remains ambiguous. This CDR3 spans 15 amino acids. The germline gives CDR1 SGHVS, CDR2 FNYEAQ. The V end was cut by 6 bases, the J end by 1 base, with 10 bases between. CDR3 loop: CASSQAESYNSPLHF. CDR3 sequence (DNA): TGTGCCAGCAGTCAAGCAGAGTCCTATAATTCACCCCTCCACTTT.

This chain connects TRBV5-4 to TRBJ1-2, with 12 bases lining up with TRBD1. V trimming: 4 bases; J trimming: 8 bases; junction bases outside the gene matches: 18. The CDR3 sequence is 18 residues long. Germline loops: CDR1 SGHNT, CDR2 YYREEE (reference sequence). CDR3 residues: CASSQGVGTGGAEYGYTF. CDR3 coding DNA: TGTGCCAGCAGCCAAGGGGTGGGGACAGGGGGCGCTGAGTACGGCTACACCTTC.

The chain has TRBV29-1 and TRBJ2-2; TRBD1 matches at 7 bases. Per the germline V gene, CDR1 is SQVTM and CDR2 is ANQGSEA. V lost 7 bases to trimming and J lost 10 bases; unmatched junction nucleotides: 12. CDR3 size: 13 residues. The CDR3 DNA reads as TGCAGCGGACAGGGATCGAACACCAAGGAGCTGTTTTTT. Encoded protein: CSGQGSNTKELFF.

This clonotype is medium-sized by share. The gene calls are TRBV29-1 and TRBJ2-1; D possibly corresponds to TRBD1 (6 bases). The CDR3 runs 14 residues. Trimming removed 6 bases from V and 8 bases from J, with 20 bases in between. Germline CDR1 reads SQVTM; CDR2 reads ANQGSEA. CDR3 sequence reads: CSVEPLGARDEQFF. Written as DNA, the CDR3 is TGCAGCGTGGAACCTCTGGGGGCTAGGGATGAGCAGTTCTTC.

The rearrangement links TRBV5-6 to TRBJ2-5; 10 positions match TRBD1. V was pared by 10 bases and J by 5 bases, with 11 bases of the junction left unmatched. The CDR3 has 14 amino acids. Germline V CDR1 and CDR2: SGHDT, YYEEEE. This chain's CDR3 is CASKRDRGLETQYF. The CDR3 DNA reads as TGTGCCTCTAAAAGGGACAGGGGTTTGGAGACCCAGTACTTC.

Remarks on this clonotype: This may come from a read error, since a much larger clone is one base off. The chain employs TRBV6-6 and TRBJ2-3; 11 bases are a match to TRBD2. CDR1 and CDR2 from the germline V gene are MNHNY and SVGAGI (reference sequence). There are 16 residues in the CDR3. The CDR3 DNA reads TGTGCCAGCAGACGAACTAGCGGGAGCGGGGCAGATACGCGGTATTTT. It specifies CASRRTSGSGADTRYF.

This clonotype has only a few counts. The chain combines TRBV27 with TRBJ2-1; D unresolved. Germline lookup yields CDR1 MNHEY and CDR2 SMNVEV (reference sequence). The CDR3 runs 12 residues. Trimming removed 3 bases from V and 13 bases from J, with 13 bases in between. CDR3 loop: CASSFTSDLQFF. The CDR3 DNA follows: TGTGCCAGCAGTTTTACTTCGGACCTCCAGTTCTTC.

This clonotype was counted a few times. The rearrangement uses TRBV5-1 and TRBJ2-1, with 11 bases aligning to TRBD2. The trim removed 4 bases at V and 2 bases at J, leaving 5 bases unmatched. The CDR3 spans 16 residues. From germline, CDR1 is SGHRS and CDR2 YFSETQ. The CDR3 protein is CASSTSGGPPYNEQFF. DNA of the CDR3: TGCGCCAGCAGCACTAGCGGGGGCCCTCCCTACAATGAGCAGTTCTTC. The full variable domain, completed using reference TRBV5-1 and TRBJ2-1, is KAGVTQTPRYLIKTRGQQVTLSCSPISGHRSVSWYQQTPGQGLQFLFEYFSETQRNKGNFPGRFSGRQFSNSRSEMNVSTLELGDSALYLCASSTSGGPPYNEQFFGPGTRLTVL.

With regard to this clonotype: A single base separates this from a much larger clone, so it may be a read error. The J gene is TRBJ1-6, the V gene TRBV5-6; a weak D match, TRBD1 (6 bases). Germline V gene sequence: CDR1 SGHDT, CDR2 YYEEEE. CDR3 length equals 13 residues. This CDR3 reads CACSLGANSPLHF. The CDR3 DNA reads as TGTGCCTGCAGCTTGGGGGCGAATTCACCCCTCCACTTT.

This clonotype was counted many times. The V gene is TRBV6-1, the J gene TRBJ1-2; D might be TRBD1 (5 bases). The CDR3 is 14 amino acids. Trimming removed 0 bases at V and 2 bases at J, with 7 bases between. Germline CDR1 MNHNS, CDR2 SASEGT. The CDR3 sequence is CASSEAWGNYGYTF. The CDR3 nucleotides are TGTGCCAGCAGTGAAGCGTGGGGGAACTATGGCTACACCTTC.